This T cell receptor beta chain was recovered during a study of control samples from healthy donors and cancer patients. Clones were read by immunoSEQ multiplex PCR, and TCRdb kept only the in-frame ones, dropping some. The data hold under 80,000 clones, with roughly 94% observed a single time. In germline, CDR1 is SGHAT, CDR2 FQNNGV. The CDR3 has 12 residues. With respect to this clone: Germline and junction disagree at one end, which may indicate a read error.

The clonotype comes from a woman aged 35 to 49 in good health. The sequencing sample was made of blood. V usage is TRBV11-2 and J usage is TRBJ2-7; TRBD1 agrees at 7 bases. The CDR3 DNA reads TGTGCCAGCAGCCAAGGGCCTGGACAGGAGGACTTC. Translated: CASSQGPGQEDF.